The entry below describes one T cell receptor (beta chain). The target antigen is unknown. This same CDR3 is encoded by further DNA sequences in the sample. Positively selected for CCR7, the CD45RO-negative cells used as naive CD8 cells excluded terminally differentiated effector memory CD45RA+ cells. Produced via immunoSEQ multiplex PCR; TCRdb's table is partial and in-frame only. Of around 2,100,000 clones listed, around 96% are singletons. The data were obtained in a study of shared clonotypes between healthy human individuals. Trimming stripped 0 bases from V and 3 bases from J, with 7 bases between. Germline lookup yields CDR1 SGHRS and CDR2 YFSETQ. The CDR3 covers 13 residues. Whole-study findings and limits: Genetic and exposure-history diversity was limited by the small donor number. About 5% of naive CD4 clonotypes were common to a handful of donors. Depth was large, yet rarefaction showed that sorted-subset sequencing was incomplete.

This chain uses TRBV5-1 with TRBJ2-7; tentative D call: TRBD2 (5 bases). The receptor comes from a man aged 18 to 35 in good health. Sequenced input: naive CD8+ T cells sorted from blood. The CDR3 spells CASSLVGSYEQYF. The CDR3 nucleotides read TGCGCCAGCAGCTTGGTTGGGAGCTACGAGCAGTACTTC. Complete variable domain (other parts from reference TRBV5-1 and TRBJ2-7): KAGVTQTPRYLIKTRGQQVTLSCSPISGHRSVSWYQQTPGQGLQFLFEYFSETQRNKGNFPGRFSGRQFSNSRSEMNVSTLELGDSALYLCASSLVGSYEQYFGPGTRLTVT.